This TCR beta chain was sequenced during a study of blood T cell repertoires in COVID-19. Study details: Material from acute and convalescent COVID-19 was sourced from the United States, Italy and Spain. PBMCs, B-cell-depleted T cells, or T cells were the source of the cDNA or gDNA that made up the material.

Produced via immunoSEQ multiplex PCR; TCRdb's table is partial and in-frame only. The sample has roughly 68,000 clones, around four fifths seen once. Sequencing input: peripheral blood. The receptor was isolated from a woman aged 45-59 years with acute or convalescent COVID-19.

CDR3 DNA: TGTGCCAGCAGCCCGCCCACAGTAAACACCATATATTTT. Protein: CASSPPTVNTIYF. The rearrangement uses TRBV11-2 and TRBJ1-3; D call uncertain. Germline lookup yields CDR1 SGHAT and CDR2 FQNNGV. This CDR3 has 13 amino acids. Trimming pared 5 bases from V and 6 bases from J, leaving 11 bases between.